One and the same sample provided the 9 T cell receptor beta chains below, sequenced in a study of T cell responses to AZD1222 COVID-19 vaccine. Some clones are missing from TCRdb's copy, which holds only in-frame ones; the method was immunoSEQ multiplex PCR. The data show around 100,000 clones, approximately 86% seen once. The sample consisted of peripheral blood, taken on day 0 of AZD1222 vaccination. These receptors were collected from an adult in good health.

The chain carries TRBV6-4 and TRBJ1-4; 10 bases are shared with TRBD1. Germline CDR1 reads MRHNA; CDR2 reads SNTAGT. V was pared by 1 base and J by 5 bases, with 16 bases of the junction left unmatched. This CDR3 is 20 amino acids long. CDR3: CASSDWTGGRVLGLNEKLFF. Written as DNA, the CDR3 is TGTGCCAGCAGTGACTGGACAGGGGGGCGAGTCCTTGGACTGAATGAAAAACTGTTTTTT.

The rearrangement uses TRBV29-1 and TRBJ2-2; 10 positions agree with TRBD1. The germline V gene has CDR1 SQVTM and CDR2 ANQGSEA. The junction had 10 bases not matched to a gene; V was cut back by 5 bases and J by 4 bases. The CDR3 spans 16 residues. The CDR3 region has the DNA TGCAGCGTTCACGACAGGGGGCAGGCAGGCACCGGGGAGCTGTTTTTT. Translated: CSVHDRGQAGTGELFF.

This rearrangement joins TRBV29-1 to TRBJ1-4; TRBD1 aligns across 7 bases. Trimming took 5 bases from V and 8 from J; bases not matched to a gene: 8. Germline assignment: CDR1 SQVTM and CDR2 ANQGSEA. The CDR3 totals 13 residues. CDR3 in DNA: TGCAGCGTTTTTGACAGGGCTGAGGAAAAACTGTTTTTT. It yields the protein CSVFDRAEEKLFF.

The chain recombines TRBV5-1 with TRBJ1-1, with no clear D. Looked up from germline, CDR1 is SGHRS and CDR2 is YFSETQ. There are 13 residues in the CDR3. V was shortened by 0 bases and J by 1 base, with 4 bases between the two germline ends. Here the CDR3 DNA reads TGCGCCAGCAGCTTGGGGGCGAACACTGAAGCTTTCTTT. Its protein is CASSLGANTEAFF.

This clone has a single count. The chain couples TRBV28 to TRBJ2-1; D is uncertain. V shed 1 base and J shed 7 bases, with 17 bases lying between them. The CDR3 runs to 16 residues. Germline assignment: CDR1 MDHEN and CDR2 SYDVKM. The CDR3 protein is CASSLLGLGPGNEQFF. CDR3 DNA sequence: TGTGCCAGCAGTTTATTGGGTCTGGGCCCAGGAAATGAGCAGTTCTTC. The whole variable domain, remainder taken from reference TRBV28 and TRBJ2-1, is DVKVTQSSRYLVKRTGEKVFLECVQDMDHENMFWYRQDPGLGLRLIYFSYDVKMKEKGDIPEGYSVSREKKERFSLILESASTNQTSMYLCASSLLGLGPGNEQFFGPGTRLTVL.

The V gene is TRBV19, the J gene TRBJ2-2, with TRBD2 identical over 10 bases. V gave up 2 bases and J gave up 5 bases; unmatched junction bases: 5. The CDR3 contains 16 residues. Germline loops: CDR1 LNHDA, CDR2 SQIVND (reference sequence). The DNA for the CDR3 is TGTGCCAGTAGTATAATTAGCGGGAGGAGAACCGGGGAGCTGTTTTTT. Amino acid sequence: CASSIISGRRTGELFF.

This sequence joins TRBV7-7 and TRBJ2-2; no reliable D call. CDR1 is SSHAT, CDR2 FNYEAQ, per germline (reference sequence). Trimming cost V 1 base and J 4 bases, with 13 bases left between them. The CDR3 length is 16 residues. This chain's CDR3 is CASSLDGPPATGELFF. The DNA of the CDR3 is TGTGCCAGCAGCTTAGATGGGCCGCCTGCCACCGGGGAGCTGTTTTTT.

This clone was seen a few times. CDR3 protein: CAWTGGQDTQYF. The CDR3 region has the DNA TGTGCCTGGACAGGGGGCCAAGATACGCAGTATTTT. This rearrangement joins TRBV30 to TRBJ2-3; TRBD1 agrees at 8 bases. CDR1 GTSNPN and CDR2 SVGIG come from the germline V gene (reference sequence). The CDR3 is made up of 12 amino acids. J lost 5 bases, V lost 4 bases, and 2 bases had no gene match.

The chain recombines TRBV7-2 with TRBJ2-7; 8 positions match TRBD1. Germline V gives CDR1 SGHTA, CDR2 FQGNSA. The J segment lost 3 bases and the V segment lost 1 base, leaving 8 bases of the junction unmatched. This CDR3 has 16 amino acids. DNA for the CDR3: TGTGCCAGCAGCTTAGGACCGGACAGGGATGTCTACGAGCAGTACTTC. This encodes CASSLGPDRDVYEQYF.